Here is one T cell receptor (beta chain) with its context. These data are taken from a study of blood T cell repertoires in COVID-19. Study context: T cells, B-cell-depleted T cells, or PBMCs provided the cDNA or gDNA that served as material.

Participant ages covered about 18 to 89 years across 24 US areas. Membership in each cohort depended on participant-reported clinical history. The V gene end was trimmed by 5 bases and the J gene end by 0 bases; junction bases not matched to a gene: 8. Germline V gene data show CDR1 as SGHTA and CDR2 as FQGNSA. The CDR3 length is 16 residues. Under the authors' procedure: It was from reference gene primer amplification that nucleated cell counts were estimated. Clones were read by immunoSEQ multiplex PCR, and TCRdb kept only the in-frame ones, dropping some. That table is the source of V, J and clone size, and D and trimming were worked out from the DNA. In the table there are roughly 180,000 clones, about four fifths of which are singletons.

The chain couples TRBV7-2 to TRBJ2-3; 7 nucleotides align to TRBD1. The source of this sequence is a man between 60 and 75 years old who had recovered from COVID-19. Sequencing was performed on PBMCs or T cells enriched from blood (not recorded which). The DNA of the CDR3 is TGTGCCAGCAGCCCCCAGGGGGATTCTAGCACAGATACGCAGTATTTT. Translated, it gives CASSPQGDSSTDTQYF.